The 12 T cell receptor beta chains given below trace back to one sample, sequenced in a study of shared T cell receptors in the human thymus. The protocol was immunoSEQ multiplex PCR, while the TCRdb copy is restricted to in-frame clones and leaves out a portion. The sample consists of hundreds of thousands of clones, 78% of them appearing once. The same sample was also used in a study of human thymus T cells.

The sequencing sample was made of thymocytes. These receptors were collected from a boy under two years old with a congenital heart defect.

The chain carries TRBV7-3 and TRBJ1-1; TRBD1 agrees at 7 bases. Trimming at V came to 5 bases and at J to 7 bases, leaving 7 bases not matched to a gene. The CDR3 is 13 amino acids. In germline, CDR1 is SGHTA, CDR2 FQGTGA. The CDR3 sequence is CASSRQGRSEAFF. In DNA, the CDR3 is TGTGCCAGCAGCCGACAGGGACGAAGTGAAGCTTTCTTT. Together with reference TRBV7-3 and TRBJ1-1, the CDR3 gives the full variable domain: GAGVSQTPSNKVTEKGKYVELRCDPISGHTALYWYRQSLGQGPEFLIYFQGTGAADDSGLPNDRFFAVRPEGSVSTLKIQRTERGDSAVYLCASSRQGRSEAFFGQGTRLTVV.

This clone showed up just a few times. This chain links TRBV5-7 with TRBJ2-5, with 8 bases aligning to TRBD1. TRBV5-7 is reported as an ORF; its role is uncertain. Trimming removed 4 bases from V and 5 bases from J; junction bases left unmatched: 13. CDR3 size: 16 residues. The CDR3 region has the DNA TGTGCCAGCAGCCTCTACCGGGACAGGAAAGGGGAGACCCAGTACTTC. It codes for CASSLYRDRKGETQYF.

This rearrangement joins TRBV2 to TRBJ1-4, with D hard to call. This CDR3 is 15 amino acids long. V was shortened by 2 bases and J by 8 bases, with 15 bases between the two germline ends. The germline gives CDR1 SNHLY, CDR2 FYNNEI. This CDR3 reads CASSEWWAGLEKLFF. DNA for the CDR3: TGTGCCAGCAGTGAATGGTGGGCTGGGTTAGAAAAACTGTTTTTT. Looking up the rest from reference TRBV2 and TRBJ1-4 gives the full variable domain: EPEVTQTPSHQVTQMGQEVILRCVPISNHLYFYWYRQILGQKVEFLVSFYNNEISEKSEIFDDQFSVERPDGSNFTLKIRSTKLEDSAMYFCASSEWWAGLEKLFFGSGTQLSVL.

Details on this clone: Germline is not matched at one junction end, which may reflect a read error. The V and J genes are TRBV7-7 and TRBJ2-3, with 8 bases lining up with TRBD2. This CDR3 is 18 amino acids long. Per the germline V gene, CDR1 is SSHAT and CDR2 is FNYEAQ (reference sequence). CDR3 nucleotides: TGTGCTAGCAGCTTAGGGCCCGGGGGGGACCCAGGCGTAGATACGCAGTATTTT. Translating gives CASSLGPGGDPGVDTQYF.

The chain joins TRBV5-4 to TRBJ1-3; a possible D gene is TRBD1 (5 bases). CDR3 size: 16 residues. Per the germline V gene, CDR1 is SGHNT and CDR2 is YYREEE (reference sequence). Trimming shortened V by 1 base and J by 0 bases, and 11 bases separated the two germline ends. CDR3 nucleotides: TGTGCCAGCAGCTTGACAGGAGCGAGCTCTGGAAACACCATATATTTT. Translation gives CASSLTGASSGNTIYF.

The chain joins TRBV11-2 to TRBJ2-7; 13 positions agree with TRBD2. Trimming at V came to 0 bases and at J to 4 bases, leaving 6 bases not matched to a gene. The CDR3 has 17 amino acids. Looked up from germline, CDR1 is SGHAT and CDR2 is FQNNGV. CDR3 amino acids: CASSLDGLAGDLYEQYF. For the CDR3, the DNA is TGTGCCAGCAGCTTAGATGGACTAGCGGGAGATTTGTACGAGCAGTACTTC.

The chain employs TRBV30 and TRBJ2-3; TRBD2 aligns across 8 bases. The trim removed 6 bases at V and 0 bases at J, leaving 20 bases unmatched. The CDR3 contains 19 residues. Germline assignment: CDR1 GTSNPN and CDR2 SVGIG (reference sequence). The CDR3 reads CACSRGEGREGRSTDTQYF. The CDR3 DNA reads as TGTGCCTGCTCGCGGGGGGAGGGTCGGGAGGGCCGCAGCACAGATACGCAGTATTTT. The variable domain in full, completed from reference TRBV30 and TRBJ2-3, reads SQTIHQWPATLVQPVGSPLSLECTVEGTSNPNLYWYRQAAGRGLQLLFYSVGIGQISSEVPQNLSASRPQDRQFILSSKKLLLSDSGFYLCACSRGEGREGRSTDTQYFGPGTRLTVL.

The J gene is TRBJ2-3, the V gene TRBV7-8, with D uncertain. Trimming took 5 bases from V and 8 from J, leaving 11 bases between them. The CDR3 totals 12 residues. In germline, CDR1 is SGHVS, CDR2 FQNEAQ. DNA of the CDR3: TGTGCCAGCAGCGCGACTCGAGGTACGCAGTATTTT. Translated, it gives CASSATRGTQYF.

In its sample, this clone was seen a few times. The genes are TRBV18 and TRBJ2-2; D is possibly TRBD2 (5 bases). The V end lost 6 bases, the J end lost 2 bases, and 16 bases lay between the germline ends. This CDR3 contains 16 residues. CDR1 and CDR2 (germline): KGHSH, LQKENI. CDR3 amino acids: CASSFVPGINTGELFF. The CDR3 coding sequence is TGTGCCAGCTCCTTCGTTCCGGGGATTAACACCGGGGAGCTGTTTTTT.

This chain uses TRBV11-2 with TRBJ2-2; the D gene is possibly TRBD2 (6 bases). V gave up 7 bases and J gave up 4 bases, with 19 bases separating them. Per the germline V gene, CDR1 is SGHAT and CDR2 is FQNNGV. The CDR3 has 16 amino acids. The CDR3 loop reads CASNPIADSGTGELFF. DNA of the CDR3: TGTGCCAGCAACCCAATAGCGGATAGCGGCACCGGGGAGCTGTTTTTT.

J is TRBJ1-1 and V is TRBV6-5; 7 bases align to TRBD1. The CDR3 covers 15 residues. J gave up 2 bases and V 2 bases, and 5 bases lay outside the gene matches. Germline V CDR1 and CDR2: MNHEY, SVGAGI. CDR3 residues: CASSYAGQANTEAFF. The CDR3 coding sequence is TGTGCCAGCAGTTACGCAGGACAGGCTAACACTGAAGCTTTCTTT.

This rearrangement joins TRBV28 to TRBJ1-5, with TRBD1 matching over 8 bases. The CDR3 runs 15 residues. The ends lost 3 bases at V and 6 bases at J; junction bases unmatched: 7. The V gene's germline CDR1 is MDHEN and CDR2 SYDVKM. CDR3 nucleotide sequence: TGTGCCAGCAGTTTTCAGGGGGCGAATCTTCAGCCCCAGCATTTT. Translated, it gives CASSFQGANLQPQHF.